The clone carrying this TCR beta chain was seen many times. The record originates from a study of T-cell reconstitution after alpha-beta-depleted transplantation in children. Molecular barcoding with unique molecular identifiers was used for the TCRbeta library. TCRdb fed the PCR reads into MiXCR, producing one record per CDR3 protein. There are roughly 590,000 distinct CDR3 sequences in the sample; over 15% occur only once, and approximately 1% lies in the top ten. Trimming removed 4 bases from V and 0 bases from J; junction bases left unmatched: 11. The germline gives CDR1 DFQATT, CDR2 SNEGSKA (reference sequence). The CDR3 totals 17 residues.

This sequence was found in a human donor who donated a stem cell graft to a child with acute myeloid leukemia. The V and J genes are TRBV20-1 and TRBJ2-5, with 10 positions matching TRBD1. Sequences were derived from PBMCs from the stem cell graft donor, sampled from the stem cell graft. The CDR3 spells CSAIPGQGTWYQETQYF. CDR3 DNA: TGCAGTGCTATCCCGGGACAGGGGACTTGGTACCAAGAGACCCAGTACTTC.